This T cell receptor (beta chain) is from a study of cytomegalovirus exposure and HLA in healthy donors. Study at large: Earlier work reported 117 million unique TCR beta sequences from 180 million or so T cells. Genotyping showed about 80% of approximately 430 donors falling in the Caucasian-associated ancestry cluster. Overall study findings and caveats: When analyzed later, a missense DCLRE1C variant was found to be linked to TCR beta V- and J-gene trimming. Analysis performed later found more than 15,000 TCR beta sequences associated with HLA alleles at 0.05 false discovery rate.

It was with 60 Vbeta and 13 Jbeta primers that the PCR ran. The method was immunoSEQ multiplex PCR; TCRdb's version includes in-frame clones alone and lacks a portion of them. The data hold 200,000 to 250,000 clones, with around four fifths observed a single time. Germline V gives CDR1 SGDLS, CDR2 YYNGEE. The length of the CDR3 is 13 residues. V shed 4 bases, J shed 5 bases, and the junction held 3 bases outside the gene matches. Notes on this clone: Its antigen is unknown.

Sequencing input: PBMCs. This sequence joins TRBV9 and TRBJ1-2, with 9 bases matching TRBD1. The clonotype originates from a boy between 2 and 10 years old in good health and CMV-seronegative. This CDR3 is CASSIDRGYGYTF. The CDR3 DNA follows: TGTGCCAGCAGCATCGACAGGGGGTATGGCTACACCTTC.